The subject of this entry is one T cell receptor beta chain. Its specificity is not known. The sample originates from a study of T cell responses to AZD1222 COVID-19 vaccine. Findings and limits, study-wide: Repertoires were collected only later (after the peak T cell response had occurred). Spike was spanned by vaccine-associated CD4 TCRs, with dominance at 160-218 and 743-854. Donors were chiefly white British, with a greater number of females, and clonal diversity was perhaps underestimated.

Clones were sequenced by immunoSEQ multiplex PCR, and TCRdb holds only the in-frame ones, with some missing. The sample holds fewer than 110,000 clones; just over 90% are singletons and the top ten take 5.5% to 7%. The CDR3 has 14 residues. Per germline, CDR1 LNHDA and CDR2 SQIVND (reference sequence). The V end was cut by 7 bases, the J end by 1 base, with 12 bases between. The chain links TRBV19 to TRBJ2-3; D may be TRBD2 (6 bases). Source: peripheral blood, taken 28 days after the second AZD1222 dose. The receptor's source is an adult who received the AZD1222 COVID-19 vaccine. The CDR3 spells CASKMGTGTDTQYF. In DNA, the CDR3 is TGTGCCAGTAAAATGGGGACTGGCACAGATACGCAGTATTTT.